One sample yielded the 4 T cell receptor beta chains listed below, sequenced in a study of T cells expressing NK-cell markers. TCRdb reanalyzed the 5' RACE reads and collapses them to one entry per CDR3 protein, without DNA. This listing includes approximately 440,000 distinct CDR3 sequences. Sequences were obtained from blood T cells: a sorted CD56 or NKG2C T cell subset, CD4+ or CD8+ T cells, or bulk PBMC T cells (not recorded which). The receptors stem from a woman aged 50 to 60 in good health.

The V gene is TRBV29-1, the J gene TRBJ2-7; TCRdb lists TRBD1, though no DNA is available to test this call. CDR1 and CDR2 (germline): SQVTM, ANQGSEA. This CDR3 contains 13 residues. The CDR3 is CSARQGARSEQYF.

This chain links TRBV29-1 with TRBJ2-1; TCRdb's D call of TRBD2 is untestable without DNA. The CDR3 runs to 13 residues. Germline CDR1 is SQVTM and CDR2 is ANQGSEA. CDR3 in amino acids: CSAWTGSYNEQFF.

This rearrangement joins TRBV4-1 to TRBJ1-4; the D call of TRBD1 rests on TCRdb alone, since no DNA is present to check it. Per germline, CDR1 MGHRA and CDR2 YSYEKL. This CDR3 contains 17 residues. The CDR3 protein is CASSHGQGKTTNEKLFF.

This chain joins TRBV20-1 and TRBJ2-1; TCRdb selects TRBD2, and the lack of DNA leaves this call unchecked. This CDR3 has 13 residues. In germline, CDR1 is DFQATT, CDR2 SNEGSKA (reference sequence). This CDR3 reads CSARVGGLNEQFF.